A selection of T cell receptor beta chains follows, all from one sample in a study of T-cell reconstitution after alpha-beta-depleted transplantation in children. TCRdb reprocessed the PCR reads via MiXCR and lists one record per CDR3 protein. The sample has roughly 300,000 distinct CDR3 sequences, more than 8% seen once; the top ten hold 10%. This specimen consisted of PBMCs from the stem cell graft donor, obtained from the stem cell graft. These receptor sequences come from a human donor who donated a stem cell graft to a child with SCID. CDR3s include the opening cysteine and the closing phenylalanine or tryptophan.

V	J	CDR3
TRBV19	TRBJ1-1	CASSISLDTEAFF
TRBV28	TRBJ2-2	CASSYGLAGASNTGELFF
TRBV12-3/TRBV12-4	TRBJ2-5	CASSPRVRRETQYF
TRBV12-3/TRBV12-4	TRBJ1-4	CASSLGDLLREKLFF
TRBV12-5	TRBJ2-6	CAAGSGANVLTF
TRBV20-1	TRBJ2-7	CSARSSPVPGEQYF
TRBV5-1	TRBJ1-1	CASSTGQGRGTEAFF
TRBV7-8	TRBJ2-3	CASSFESYSTDTQYF
TRBV7-8	TRBJ2-3	CASSPTPQGTPTDTQYF
TRBV6-5	TRBJ1-6	CATAQGASPLHF
TRBV10-1	TRBJ2-7	CASSATQGSYEQYF
TRBV28	TRBJ2-2	CASSLSGRWTGELFF
TRBV12-3/TRBV12-4	TRBJ1-5	CASSLGENQPQHF
TRBV7-8	TRBJ2-4	CASSPGQGAALRGNIQYF
TRBV3-1	TRBJ1-3	CASSPQQGSPIYF
TRBV11-2	TRBJ2-5	CASSLVATTETQYF
TRBV7-2	TRBJ2-7	CASSRPRGGISYEQYF
TRBV5-1	TRBJ2-7	CASSLGSNYEQYF
TRBV13	TRBJ2-3	CASSSEGDTQYF
TRBV24-1	TRBJ1-2	CATSDGGANGYTF
TRBV12-3/TRBV12-4	TRBJ2-3	CASSLGQVTDTQYF
TRBV9	TRBJ2-1	CASGAMGQFF
TRBV20-1	TRBJ2-7	CSARDLGRTTYEQYF
TRBV21-1	TRBJ2-1	CASRGGSYNEQFF
TRBV3-1	TRBJ1-1	CASSYKGQGTEAFF
TRBV12-3/TRBV12-4	TRBJ2-2	CASSWGQGASGELFF
TRBV28	TRBJ1-5	CASTTGGLGNQPQHF
TRBV12-3/TRBV12-4	TRBJ1-1	CASSTKDRVVAAFF
TRBV28	TRBJ2-2	CASLQGTANTGELFF
TRBV5-5	TRBJ1-1	CASSFAGTENTEAFF
TRBV4-2	TRBJ2-7	CASSQTTDSKTEQYF
TRBV29-1	TRBJ2-5	CSVRGLLQETQYF
TRBV6-5	TRBJ1-3	CASISSGNTIYF
TRBV5-1	TRBJ2-6	CASRASFGTEDSGANVLTF
TRBV20-1	TRBJ2-2	CSAREASGDTEELFF
TRBV7-9	TRBJ1-2	CASSLVQGPAHGYTF
TRBV21-1	TRBJ1-3	CASSGTTRGWYSGNTIYF
TRBV20-1	TRBJ2-5	CSARKETQYF
TRBV10-3	TRBJ2-5	CAISEFSGGAAETQYF
TRBV9	TRBJ1-2	CASSVATWQGNGYTF
TRBV15	TRBJ1-4	CATSTPQATTNEKLFF
TRBV15	TRBJ2-5	CASGVGVDAGETQYF
TRBV20-1	TRBJ2-3	CSGISGSPDTQYF
TRBV11-1	TRBJ2-2	CASSLYTHRKTGNTGELFF
TRBV7-9	TRBJ1-1	CASSLDGEAFF
TRBV12-3/TRBV12-4	TRBJ2-7	CASSLSGADEQYF
TRBV7-2	TRBJ2-2	CASRLASGELFF
TRBV12-3/TRBV12-4	TRBJ2-2	CASWAGELFF
TRBV20-1	TRBJ2-7	CSARQVRGGNPYEQYF
TRBV7-8	TRBJ1-5	CASSWTSDQPQHF
TRBV12-3/TRBV12-4	TRBJ1-2	CASSLSTLSGYTF
TRBV7-9	TRBJ2-1	CACQRGSSYNEQFF
TRBV7-2	TRBJ2-7	CASSSATGDEQYF
TRBV7-9	TRBJ1-5	CASSLGAWSSQPQHF
TRBV19	TRBJ1-2	CASSRDNSLYGYTF
TRBV7-9	TRBJ2-7	CASRPSSFSTGLTSYEQYF
TRBV2	TRBJ2-2	CASRGQNTGELFF
TRBV4-1	TRBJ1-2	CASSRGTGWNYGYTF
TRBV5-1	TRBJ2-7	CASSFSGVSYEQYF